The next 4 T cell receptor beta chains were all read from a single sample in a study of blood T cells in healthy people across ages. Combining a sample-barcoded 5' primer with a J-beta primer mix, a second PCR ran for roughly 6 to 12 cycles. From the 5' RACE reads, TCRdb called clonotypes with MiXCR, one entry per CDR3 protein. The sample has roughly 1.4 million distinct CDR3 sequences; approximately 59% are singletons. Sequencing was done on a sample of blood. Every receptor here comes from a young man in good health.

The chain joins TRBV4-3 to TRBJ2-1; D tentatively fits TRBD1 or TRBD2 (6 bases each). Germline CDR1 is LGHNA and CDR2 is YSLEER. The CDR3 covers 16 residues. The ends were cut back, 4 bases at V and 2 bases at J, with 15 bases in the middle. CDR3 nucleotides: TGCGCCAGCAGCCGACAGATGGGGGGCGCCTACAATGAGCAGTTCTTC. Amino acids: CASSRQMGGAYNEQFF.

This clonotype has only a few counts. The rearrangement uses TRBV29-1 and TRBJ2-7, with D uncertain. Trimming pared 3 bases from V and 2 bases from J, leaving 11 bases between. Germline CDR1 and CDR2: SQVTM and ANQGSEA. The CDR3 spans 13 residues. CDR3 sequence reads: CSVETTATYEQYF. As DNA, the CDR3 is TGCAGCGTTGAGACAACGGCGACCTACGAGCAGTACTTC.

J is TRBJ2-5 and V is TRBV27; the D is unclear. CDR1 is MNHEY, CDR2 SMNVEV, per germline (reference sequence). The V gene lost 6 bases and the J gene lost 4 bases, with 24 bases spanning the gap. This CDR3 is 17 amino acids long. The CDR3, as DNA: TGTGCCAGCAGCTCCTCCCCGGTCAGCCTGATTATAGAGACCCAGTACTTC. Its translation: CASSSSPVSLIIETQYF.

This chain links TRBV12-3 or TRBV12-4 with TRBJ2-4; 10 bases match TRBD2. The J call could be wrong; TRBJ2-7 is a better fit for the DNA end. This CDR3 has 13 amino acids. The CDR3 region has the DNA TGTGCCAGCACCCCTAGCGGGAGCTACGAGCAGTACTTC. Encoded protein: CASTPSGSYEQYF.